The 5 T cell receptor beta chains in this list originate from one sample, sequenced in a study of T-cell reconstitution after alpha-beta-depleted transplantation in children. Unique molecular identifiers tagged the TCRbeta library. TCRdb called the PCR reads again in MiXCR, with one record for every CDR3 protein. Found here are almost 600,000 distinct CDR3 sequences, 25% to 30% of them singletons; the top ten hold 35% to 40%. Source: PBMCs, taken before TCRalphabeta/CD19-depleted stem cell transplant. The receptors come from a boy under three years old with Wiskott-Aldrich syndrome, due to receive a stem cell transplant.

The gene calls are TRBV10-3 and TRBJ2-6; TRBD1 or TRBD2 may be the D gene (5 bases each). Germline assignment: CDR1 ENHRY and CDR2 SYGVKD. Trimming shortened V by 0 bases and J by 0 bases, and 9 bases separated the two germline ends. The CDR3 has 17 amino acids. The CDR3 loop reads CAISESNGGSGANVLTF. DNA for the CDR3: TGTGCCATCAGTGAGTCGAATGGGGGCTCTGGGGCCAACGTCCTGACTTTC.

This chain connects TRBV7-2 to TRBJ2-7, with 10 bases fitting TRBD2. The CDR3 is 14 residues long. Trimming took 2 bases from V and 5 from J; bases not matched to a gene: 3. Germline assignment: CDR1 SGHTA and CDR2 FQGNSA. DNA of the CDR3: TGTGCCAGCAGCTTATCACTAGCGGGGAACGAGCAGTACTTC. It translates to CASSLSLAGNEQYF.

This chain links TRBV7-2 with TRBJ2-1; 7 bases fit TRBD2. The CDR3 extends over 15 amino acids. J was trimmed by 7 bases and V by 5 bases; bases with no gene match: 11. Per the germline V gene, CDR1 is SGHTA and CDR2 is FQGNSA. CDR3 loop: CASSASGVARNEQFF. The DNA for the CDR3 is TGTGCCAGCAGCGCAAGCGGGGTTGCGCGAAATGAGCAGTTCTTC.

The chain joins TRBV25-1 to TRBJ2-5; 7 bases match TRBD1. V lost 4 bases, J lost 2 bases, and 7 bases stayed unmatched. Germline values: CDR1 MGHDK, CDR2 SYGVNS. The CDR3 contains 15 residues. The CDR3 region has the DNA TGTGCCAGCAGTGCACCTGGGACAGTTCAAGAGACCCAGTACTTC. It specifies CASSAPGTVQETQYF.

The J gene is TRBJ2-2, the V gene TRBV7-9; D may be TRBD1 (5 bases). Looked up from germline, CDR1 is SEHNR and CDR2 is FQNEAQ (reference sequence). The V gene lost 5 bases and the J gene lost 6 bases, with 10 bases spanning the gap. The CDR3 covers 13 residues. For the CDR3, the DNA is TGTGCCAGCAGCGGGGAAGGGGCCGGGGAGCTGTTTTTT. Protein product: CASSGEGAGELFF.